This T cell receptor (beta chain) came from a study of T-cell reconstitution after alpha-beta-depleted transplantation in children. Using unique molecular identifiers, the investigators prepared the TCRbeta library. TCRdb fed the PCR reads into MiXCR, producing one record per CDR3 protein. Found here are about 100,000 distinct CDR3 sequences, around 5.9% of them singletons; the top ten hold about 6%. V lost 4 bases and J lost 5, with 24 bases in between. The V gene's germline CDR1 is SGHRS and CDR2 YFSETQ. CDR3 length: 17 residues. Whole-study results and caveats: Hyperexpanded clones declined; after one year, newly produced T cells mostly supplied diversity. Recipient T cells and thymic progenitors that survived were the source of the high TCRbeta diversity seen at day 60 in some patients. Several hundred expanded graft clones reportedly gave rise to the alpha-beta T cells present about two months after transplant.

This clonotype was counted ten times or more. Its antigen is not identified. The sequence was collected from a female patient under 10 years old who had a stem cell transplant for Fanconi anemia, so the T cells may come from the graft donor. The chain is built from TRBV5-1 and TRBJ2-5; weak D call: TRBD1 (5 bases). This sample comprised PBMCs, mostly from graft donor cells, obtained 60 days after TCRalphabeta/CD19-depleted stem cell transplant. CDR3 DNA: TGCGCCAGCAGCCCCTTCCTGACAGTTACAAAGGAGGAGACCCAGTACTTC. Encoded protein: CASSPFLTVTKEETQYF.